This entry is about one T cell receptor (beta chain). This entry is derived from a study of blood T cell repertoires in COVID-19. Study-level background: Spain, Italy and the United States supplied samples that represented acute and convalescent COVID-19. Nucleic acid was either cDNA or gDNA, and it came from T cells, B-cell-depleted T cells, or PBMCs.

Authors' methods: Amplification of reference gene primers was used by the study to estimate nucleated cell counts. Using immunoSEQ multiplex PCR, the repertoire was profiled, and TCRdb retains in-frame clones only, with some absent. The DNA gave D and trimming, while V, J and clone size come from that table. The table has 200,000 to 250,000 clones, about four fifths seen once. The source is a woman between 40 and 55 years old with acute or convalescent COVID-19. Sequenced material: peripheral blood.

The CDR3 loop reads CASSRTGGDYGYTF. The CDR3, as DNA: TGTGCCAGCAGTCGGACAGGGGGCGACTATGGCTACACCTTC. The chain has TRBV6-4 and TRBJ1-2; 11 nucleotides line up with TRBD1. This CDR3 region has 14 residues. Per germline, CDR1 MRHNA and CDR2 SNTAGT. Losses at the gene ends were 5 bases for V and 3 bases for J; bases not matched to a gene: 2.